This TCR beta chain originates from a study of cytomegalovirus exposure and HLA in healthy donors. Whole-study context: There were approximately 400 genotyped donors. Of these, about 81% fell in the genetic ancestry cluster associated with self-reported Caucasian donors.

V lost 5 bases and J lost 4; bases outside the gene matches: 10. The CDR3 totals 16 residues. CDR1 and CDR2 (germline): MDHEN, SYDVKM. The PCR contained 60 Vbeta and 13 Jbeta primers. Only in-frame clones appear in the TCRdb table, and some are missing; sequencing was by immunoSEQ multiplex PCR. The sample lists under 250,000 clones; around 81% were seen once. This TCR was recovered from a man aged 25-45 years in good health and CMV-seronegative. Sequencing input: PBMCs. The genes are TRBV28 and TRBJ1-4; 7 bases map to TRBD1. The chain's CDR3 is CASSRHRQGYNEKLFF. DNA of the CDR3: TGTGCCAGCAGTCGACACCGACAGGGATATAATGAAAAACTGTTTTTT.